The sequence of this TCR beta chain was determined in a study of monozygotic twins with inflammatory bowel disease. General study results and limits: Patients with IBD had less TCRbeta diversity (inverse Simpson) than their healthy co-twins.

As concerns this clonotype: No antigen is known for it.

TCR libraries each used 3,500 to 4,500 ng of total RNA. Researchers generated cDNA in eight separate reactions per sample. From its re-call of the 5' RACE reads, TCRdb lists each CDR3 protein once, without DNA. The sample has some 400,000 distinct CDR3 sequences. There are 15 residues in the CDR3. The germline gives CDR1 SGHRS, CDR2 YFSETQ. The sample was blood. The clonotype comes from a human donor with ulcerative colitis or Crohn's disease, or a healthy co-twin of an affected twin (not recorded which). This sequence joins TRBV5-1 and TRBJ2-7; the TRBD1 assignment by TCRdb is unverifiable without DNA. The chain's CDR3 is CASRFQGGASYEQYF.